This T cell receptor (beta chain) appears in the sequencing data of a study of neurological immune-mediated disorders. This CDR3 is built from 13 residues. Trimming stripped 5 bases from V and 2 bases from J, with 10 bases between. TCRdb reprocessed the 5' RACE reads via MiXCR and lists one record per CDR3 protein. Of around 50,000 distinct CDR3 sequences in the sample, around 4% were seen once. This clonotype was counted ten times or more. Sample: PBMCs. The sequence came from a man aged 55 to 70 with multiple sclerosis. The V call is TRBV12-3 or TRBV12-4, the J call TRBJ2-7; unclear D gene. The CDR3 DNA is TGTGCCAGCAGTAAGACATTCACCTACGAGCAGTACTTC. It is translated as CASSKTFTYEQYF.